This T cell receptor beta chain was captured by sequencing in a study of blood T cell repertoires in COVID-19. Libraries were prepared by immunoSEQ multiplex PCR; TCRdb keeps only in-frame clonotypes and omits some of them. The sample holds hundreds of thousands of clones; more than 70% are singletons and the top ten take roughly 8.8%. Per germline, CDR1 MNHEY and CDR2 SMNVEV (reference sequence). V lost 5 bases and J lost 7; bases outside the gene matches: 8. There are 14 residues in the CDR3. This sequence was found in a woman between 45 and 65 years old with acute or convalescent COVID-19. The source material was peripheral blood. The chain recombines TRBV27 with TRBJ1-2, with 9 bases that match TRBD1. The chain's CDR3 is CASSPGQGILGYTF. The CDR3 DNA reads TGTGCCAGCAGTCCCGGACAGGGGATCCTTGGCTACACCTTC.